This T cell receptor (beta chain) was sequenced in a study of regulatory T cells in long-lasting Graves disease. The wider study: Treatment with antithyroid drugs for over 5 years, together with positive TSH receptor antibodies, meant persistent Graves' disease.

This clonotype was observed at least ten times. Its target is not known. Through Arm-PCR of CDR3 regions and iRepertoire HTBI primers, TCR beta libraries were built. Authors' analysis steps: Across all samples, about 60 TRBV segments and around 15 TRBJ segments were identified. TCRdb re-analysed the multiplex PCR reads in MiXCR, keeping a single row per CDR3 protein. The V and J calls were determined by TCRdb, not by the authors. The sample includes hundreds of thousands of distinct CDR3 sequences, about 20% of them seen just once. Indicated time point: persistent/refractory GD, antithyroid drugs over 5 years with positive TRAb. PBMC-derived RNA was used for the TCR library. Study observations and caveats: Peripheral blood was the sole material, not thyroid tissue. The study found lower TCR diversity in persistent Graves' patients than in newly diagnosed ones.

The CDR3 loop spans 12 amino acids. Trimming at V came to 7 bases and at J to 3 bases, leaving 4 bases not matched to a gene. Germline CDR1 and CDR2: SQVTM and ANQGSEA. This sample comprised peripheral blood mononuclear cells (PBMCs), obtained when the disease was refractory, from a patient treated with antithyroid drugs. The J gene is TRBJ1-1, the V gene TRBV29-1; 8 bases fit TRBD1. The receptor's source is a female donor with Graves disease. CDR3 amino acids: CSGDRSDTEAFF. The CDR3 DNA reads TGCAGCGGGGACAGGTCAGACACTGAAGCTTTCTTT.